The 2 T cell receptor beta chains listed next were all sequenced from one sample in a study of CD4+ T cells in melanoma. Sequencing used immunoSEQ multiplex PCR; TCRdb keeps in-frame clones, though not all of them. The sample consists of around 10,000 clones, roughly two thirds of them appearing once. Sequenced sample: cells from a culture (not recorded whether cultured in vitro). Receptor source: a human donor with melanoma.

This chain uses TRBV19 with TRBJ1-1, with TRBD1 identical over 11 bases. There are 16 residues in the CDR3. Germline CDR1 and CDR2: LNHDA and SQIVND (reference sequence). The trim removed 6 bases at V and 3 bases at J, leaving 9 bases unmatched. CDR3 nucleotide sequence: TGTGCCAGTAGCCTCAGGACAGGGGGCAGGGACACTGAAGCTTTCTTT. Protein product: CASSLRTGGRDTEAFF. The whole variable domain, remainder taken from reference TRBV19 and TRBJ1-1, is DGGITQSPKYLFRKEGQNVTLSCEQNLNHDAMYWYRQDPGQGLRLIYYSQIVNDFQKGDIAEGYSVSREKKESFPLTVTSAQKNPTAFYLCASSLRTGGRDTEAFFGQGTRLTVV.

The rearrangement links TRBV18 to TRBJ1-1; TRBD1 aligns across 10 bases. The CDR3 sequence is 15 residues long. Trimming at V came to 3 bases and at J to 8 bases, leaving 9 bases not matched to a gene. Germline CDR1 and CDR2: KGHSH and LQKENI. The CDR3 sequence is CASSPLPTGGNEAFF. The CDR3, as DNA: TGTGCCAGCTCACCCCTTCCGACAGGGGGCAACGAAGCTTTCTTT.